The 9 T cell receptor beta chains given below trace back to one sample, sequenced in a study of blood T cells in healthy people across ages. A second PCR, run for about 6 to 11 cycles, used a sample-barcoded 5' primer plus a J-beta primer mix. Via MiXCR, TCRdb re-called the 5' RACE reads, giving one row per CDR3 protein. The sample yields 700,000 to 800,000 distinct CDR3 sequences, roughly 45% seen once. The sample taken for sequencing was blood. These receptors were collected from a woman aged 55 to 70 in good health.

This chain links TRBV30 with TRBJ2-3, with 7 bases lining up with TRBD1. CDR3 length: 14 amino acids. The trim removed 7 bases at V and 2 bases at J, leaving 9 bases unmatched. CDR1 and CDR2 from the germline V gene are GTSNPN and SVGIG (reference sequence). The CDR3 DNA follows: TGTGCCTCTACCTCGGGACAGAACACAGATACGCAGTATTTT. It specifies CASTSGQNTDTQYF.

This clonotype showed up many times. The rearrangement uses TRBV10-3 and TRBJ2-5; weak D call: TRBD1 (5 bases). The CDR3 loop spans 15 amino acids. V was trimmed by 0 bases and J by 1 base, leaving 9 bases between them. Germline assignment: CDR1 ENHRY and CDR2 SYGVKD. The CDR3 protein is CAISESTTAQETQYF. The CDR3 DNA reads TGTGCCATCAGTGAGTCAACGACAGCCCAAGAGACCCAGTACTTC.

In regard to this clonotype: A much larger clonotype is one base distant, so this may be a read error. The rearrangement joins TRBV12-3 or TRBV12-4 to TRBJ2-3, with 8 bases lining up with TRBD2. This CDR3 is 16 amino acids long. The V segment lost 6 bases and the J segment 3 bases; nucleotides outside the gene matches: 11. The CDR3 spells CASRLRLARETDTQYF. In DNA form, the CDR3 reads TGTGCCAGCAGACTACGACTAGCGAGAGAAACAGATACGCAGTATTTT.

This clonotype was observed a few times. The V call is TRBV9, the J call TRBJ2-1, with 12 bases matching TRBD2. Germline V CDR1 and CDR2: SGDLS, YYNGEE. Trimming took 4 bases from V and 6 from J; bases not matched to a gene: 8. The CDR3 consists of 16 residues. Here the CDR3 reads CASSTTSSGRVNEQFF. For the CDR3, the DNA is TGTGCCAGCAGCACCACTTCTAGCGGGAGGGTCAATGAGCAGTTCTTC.

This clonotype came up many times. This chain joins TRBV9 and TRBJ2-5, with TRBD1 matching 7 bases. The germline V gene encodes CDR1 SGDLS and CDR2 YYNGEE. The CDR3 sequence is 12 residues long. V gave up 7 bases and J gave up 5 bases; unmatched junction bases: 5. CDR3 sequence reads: CASFDRVETQYF. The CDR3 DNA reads TGTGCCAGCTTCGACAGGGTCGAGACCCAGTACTTC.

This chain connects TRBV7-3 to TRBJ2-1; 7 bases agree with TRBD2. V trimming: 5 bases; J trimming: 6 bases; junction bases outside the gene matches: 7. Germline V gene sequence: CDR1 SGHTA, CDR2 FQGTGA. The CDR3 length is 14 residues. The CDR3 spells CASSPGLVSNEQFF. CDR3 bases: TGTGCCAGCAGCCCCGGACTAGTATCCAATGAGCAGTTCTTC. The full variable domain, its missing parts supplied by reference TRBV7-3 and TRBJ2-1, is GAGVSQTPSNKVTEKGKYVELRCDPISGHTALYWYRQSLGQGPEFLIYFQGTGAADDSGLPNDRFFAVRPEGSVSTLKIQRTERGDSAVYLCASSPGLVSNEQFFGPGTRLTVL.

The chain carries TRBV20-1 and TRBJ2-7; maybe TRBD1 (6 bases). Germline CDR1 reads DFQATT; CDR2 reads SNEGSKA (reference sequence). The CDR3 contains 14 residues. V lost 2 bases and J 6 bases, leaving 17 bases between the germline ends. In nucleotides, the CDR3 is TGCAGTGCTAGATTTTGGGACAAGCCTATCGAGCAGTACTTC. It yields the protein CSARFWDKPIEQYF.

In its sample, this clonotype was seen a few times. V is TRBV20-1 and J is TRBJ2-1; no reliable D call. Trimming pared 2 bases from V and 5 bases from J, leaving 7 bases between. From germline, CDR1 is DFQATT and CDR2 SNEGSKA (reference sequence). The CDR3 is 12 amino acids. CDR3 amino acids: CSARRTNNEQFF. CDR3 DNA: TGCAGTGCTAGAAGGACCAACAATGAGCAGTTCTTC.

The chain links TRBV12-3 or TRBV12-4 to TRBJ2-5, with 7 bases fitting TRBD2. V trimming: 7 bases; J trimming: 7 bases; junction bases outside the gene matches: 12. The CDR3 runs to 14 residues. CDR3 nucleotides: TGTGCCAGCACCCAAACGACTAGCATCGGGACCCAGTACTTC. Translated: CASTQTTSIGTQYF.